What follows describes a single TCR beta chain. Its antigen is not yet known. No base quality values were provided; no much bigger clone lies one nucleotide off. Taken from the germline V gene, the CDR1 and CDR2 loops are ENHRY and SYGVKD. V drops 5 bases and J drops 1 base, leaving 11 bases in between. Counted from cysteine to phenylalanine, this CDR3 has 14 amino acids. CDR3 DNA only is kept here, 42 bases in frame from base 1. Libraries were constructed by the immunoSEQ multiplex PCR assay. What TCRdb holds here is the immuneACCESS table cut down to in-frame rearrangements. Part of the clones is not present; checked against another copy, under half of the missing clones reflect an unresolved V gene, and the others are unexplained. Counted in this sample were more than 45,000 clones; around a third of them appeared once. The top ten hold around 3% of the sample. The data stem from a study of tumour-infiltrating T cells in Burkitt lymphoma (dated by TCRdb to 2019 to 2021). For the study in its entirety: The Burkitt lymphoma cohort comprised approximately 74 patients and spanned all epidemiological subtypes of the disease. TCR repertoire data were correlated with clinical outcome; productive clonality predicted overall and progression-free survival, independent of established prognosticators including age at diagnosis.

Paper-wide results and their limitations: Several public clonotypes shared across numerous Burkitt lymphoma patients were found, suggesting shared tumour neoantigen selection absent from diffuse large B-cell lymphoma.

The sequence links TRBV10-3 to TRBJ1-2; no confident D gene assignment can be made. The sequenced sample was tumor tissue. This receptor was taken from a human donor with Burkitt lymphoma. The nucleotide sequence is TGTGCCATCAGTCATAGGGAGGGTAACTATGGCTACACCTTC. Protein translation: CAISHREGNYGYTF.